Listed below are T cell receptor beta chains from one sample, sequenced in a study of T cells after yellow fever vaccination. TCRdb fed the 5' RACE reads into MiXCR, producing one record per CDR3 protein. The data show around 88,000 distinct CDR3 sequences, with approximately 12% seen just once and under 30% held by the top ten. The source was CD8+ T cells not binding an NS4B(214-222) dextramer, sorted from PBMCs, collected approximately 20 days after the first yellow fever vaccination. The receptors stem from a man aged 18 to 29 who received the YFV17D yellow fever vaccine. CDR3s include the opening cysteine and the closing phenylalanine or tryptophan. Each record gives: clone size, V gene, D gene, J gene, CDR3 protein, CDR3 DNA. The D gene is left open where the match is weak. Only part of the rows carry a size: once, few, many, or a class if the clone is expanded.

size: NA
V: TRBV12-3/TRBV12-4
D: NA
J: TRBJ1-1
CDR3: CASSLGVTIATEAFF
DNA: TGTGCCAGCAGTCTAGGGGTAACGATCGCCACTGAAGCTTTCTTT

size: many
V: TRBV7-9
D: TRBD1
J: TRBJ1-1
CDR3: CASSLTGGDTEAFF
DNA: TGTGCCAGCAGCTTAACAGGGGGGGACACTGAAGCTTTCTTT

size: many
V: TRBV3-1
D: NA
J: TRBJ2-7
CDR3: CASSQDDPADEQYF
DNA: TGTGCCAGCAGCCAAGATGATCCCGCGGACGAGCAGTACTTC

size: NA
V: TRBV25-1
D: NA
J: TRBJ1-4
CDR3: CASSEYGGGNEKLFF
DNA: TGTGCCAGCAGTGAGTACGGGGGAGGTAATGAAAAACTGTTTTTT

size: NA
V: TRBV29-1
D: NA
J: TRBJ1-1
CDR3: CSVEGSTGTEAFF
DNA: TGCAGCGTTGAGGGCTCGACAGGCACTGAAGCTTTCTTT

size: NA
V: TRBV19
D: NA
J: TRBJ2-7
CDR3: CASRLAGTSYEQYF
DNA: TGTGCCTCCCGATTGGCGGGGACCTCCTACGAGCAGTACTTC

size: NA
V: TRBV12-3/TRBV12-4
D: NA
J: TRBJ1-1
CDR3: CASSLSWGSSLRAFF
DNA: TGTGCCAGCAGTTTATCCTGGGGGTCCTCCCTGAGAGCTTTCTTT

size: NA
V: TRBV6-1
D: NA
J: TRBJ1-1
CDR3: CASSLPFGTEAFF
DNA: TGTGCCAGCAGTCTCCCGTTCGGAACTGAAGCTTTCTTT

size: few
V: TRBV5-1
D: TRBD1
J: TRBJ1-4
CDR3: CASSARQGTNEKLFF
DNA: TGCGCCAGCAGCGCTCGACAGGGGACTAATGAAAAACTGTTTTTT

size: NA
V: TRBV10-3
D: NA
J: TRBJ2-3
CDR3: CAIGGTFTDTQYF
DNA: TGTGCCATCGGTGGGACTTTCACAGATACGCAGTATTTT

size: many
V: TRBV6-6
D: TRBD1
J: TRBJ2-7
CDR3: CASRGDRRYEQYF
DNA: TGTGCCAGCAGGGGGGACAGGAGATACGAGCAGTACTTC

size: many
V: TRBV12-3/TRBV12-4
D: NA
J: TRBJ2-3
CDR3: CASRVKPDTQYF
DNA: TGTGCCAGCAGGGTCAAGCCAGATACGCAGTATTTT

size: few
V: TRBV27
D: NA
J: TRBJ1-1
CDR3: CASSLYGGGTEAFF
DNA: TGTGCCAGCAGTTTATATGGGGGGGGCACTGAAGCTTTCTTT

size: few
V: TRBV12-3/TRBV12-4
D: NA
J: TRBJ1-2
CDR3: CASSRFEGIYGYTF
DNA: TGTGCCAGCAGCCGGTTTGAAGGGATCTATGGCTACACCTTC

size: few
V: TRBV4-1
D: TRBD1
J: TRBJ2-1
CDR3: CASSQVQGAYYNEQFF
DNA: TGCGCCAGCAGCCAAGTACAGGGGGCTTACTACAATGAGCAGTTCTTC

size: few
V: TRBV27
D: NA
J: TRBJ1-2
CDR3: CASSLPGDGYTF
DNA: TGTGCCAGCAGTTTACCAGGGGATGGCTACACCTTC

size: few
V: TRBV11-2
D: TRBD2
J: TRBJ2-3
CDR3: CASSLVGLAPDTQYF
DNA: TGTGCCAGCAGCTTAGTGGGACTAGCTCCAGATACGCAGTATTTT

size: many
V: TRBV11-2
D: TRBD2
J: TRBJ2-1
CDR3: CASSSGARTYNEQFF
DNA: TGTGCCAGCAGCAGCGGGGCCCGGACCTACAATGAGCAGTTCTTC

size: few
V: TRBV6-1
D: TRBD1
J: TRBJ1-1
CDR3: CASSTYRGVDFGAFF
DNA: TGTGCCAGCAGTACCTACAGGGGAGTCGATTTCGGAGCTTTCTTT

size: few
V: TRBV6-1
D: NA
J: TRBJ1-2
CDR3: CASSPDGFYGYTF
DNA: TGTGCCAGCAGTCCGGACGGGTTCTATGGCTACACCTTC

size: few
V: TRBV7-9
D: TRBD2
J: TRBJ2-3
CDR3: CASRSGGVFVGTDTQYF
DNA: TGTGCCAGCAGGAGCGGGGGAGTCTTTGTCGGCACAGATACGCAGTATTTT

size: NA
V: TRBV7-9
D: NA
J: TRBJ1-2
CDR3: CASSSDLGPYGYTF
DNA: TGTGCCAGCAGCTCGGATCTGGGGCCTTATGGCTACACCTTC